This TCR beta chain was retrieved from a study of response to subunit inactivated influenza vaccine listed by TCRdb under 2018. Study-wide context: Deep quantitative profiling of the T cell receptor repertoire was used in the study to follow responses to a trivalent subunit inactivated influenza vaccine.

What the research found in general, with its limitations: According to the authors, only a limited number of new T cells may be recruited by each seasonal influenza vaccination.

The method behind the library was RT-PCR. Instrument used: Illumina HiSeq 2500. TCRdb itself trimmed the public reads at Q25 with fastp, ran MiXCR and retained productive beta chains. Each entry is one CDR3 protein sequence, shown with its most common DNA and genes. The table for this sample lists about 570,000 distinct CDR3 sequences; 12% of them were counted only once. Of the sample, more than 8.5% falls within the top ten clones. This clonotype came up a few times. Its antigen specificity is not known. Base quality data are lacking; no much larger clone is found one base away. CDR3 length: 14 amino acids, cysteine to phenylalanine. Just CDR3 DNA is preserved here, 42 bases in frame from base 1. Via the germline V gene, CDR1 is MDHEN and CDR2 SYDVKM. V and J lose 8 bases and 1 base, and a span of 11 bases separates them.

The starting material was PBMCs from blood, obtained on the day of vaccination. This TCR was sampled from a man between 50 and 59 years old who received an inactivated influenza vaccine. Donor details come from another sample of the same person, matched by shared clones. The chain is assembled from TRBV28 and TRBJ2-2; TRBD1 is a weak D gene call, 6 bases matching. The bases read TGTGCCAGCGAAACAGGGTGGAACACCGGGGAGCTGTTTTTT. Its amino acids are CASETGWNTGELFF.